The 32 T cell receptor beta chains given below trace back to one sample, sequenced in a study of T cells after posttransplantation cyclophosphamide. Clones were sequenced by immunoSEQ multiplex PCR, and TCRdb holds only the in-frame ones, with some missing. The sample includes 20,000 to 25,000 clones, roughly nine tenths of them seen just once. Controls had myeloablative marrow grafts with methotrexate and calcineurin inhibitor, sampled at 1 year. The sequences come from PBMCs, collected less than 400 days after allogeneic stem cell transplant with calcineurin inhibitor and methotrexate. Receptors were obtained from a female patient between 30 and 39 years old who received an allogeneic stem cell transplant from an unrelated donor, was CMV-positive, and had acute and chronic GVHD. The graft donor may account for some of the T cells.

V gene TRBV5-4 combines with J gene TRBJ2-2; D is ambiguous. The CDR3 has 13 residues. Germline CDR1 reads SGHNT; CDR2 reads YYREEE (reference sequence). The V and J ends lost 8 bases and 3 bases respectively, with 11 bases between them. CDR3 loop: CASSRSDTGELFF. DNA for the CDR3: TGTGCCAGTTCCAGGTCGGACACCGGGGAGCTGTTTTTT.

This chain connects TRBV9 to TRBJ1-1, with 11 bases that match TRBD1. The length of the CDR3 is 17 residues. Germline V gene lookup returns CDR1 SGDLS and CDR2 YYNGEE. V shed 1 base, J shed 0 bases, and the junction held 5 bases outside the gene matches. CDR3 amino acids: CASSVSRDRGMNTEAFF. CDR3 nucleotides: TGTGCCAGCAGCGTATCGAGGGACAGGGGGATGAACACTGAAGCTTTCTTT.

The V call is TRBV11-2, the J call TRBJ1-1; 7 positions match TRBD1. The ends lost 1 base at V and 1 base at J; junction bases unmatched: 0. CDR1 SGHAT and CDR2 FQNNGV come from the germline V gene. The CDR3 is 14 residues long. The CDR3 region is CASSLGTGNTEAFF. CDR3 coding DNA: TGTGCCAGCAGCTTAGGGACAGGGAACACTGAAGCTTTCTTT.

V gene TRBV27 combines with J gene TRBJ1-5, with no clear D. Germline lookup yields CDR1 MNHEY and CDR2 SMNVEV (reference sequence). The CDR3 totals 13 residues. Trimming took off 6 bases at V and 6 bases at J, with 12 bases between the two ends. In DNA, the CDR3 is TGTGCCAGCAGATTGGGCCCGATTCAGCCCCAGCATTTT. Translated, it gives CASRLGPIQPQHF.

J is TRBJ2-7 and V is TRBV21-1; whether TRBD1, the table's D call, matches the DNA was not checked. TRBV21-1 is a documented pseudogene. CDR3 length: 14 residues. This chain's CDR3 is CASSNRQGASEQYF. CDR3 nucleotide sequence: TGTGCCAGCAGCAACCGACAGGGGGCGAGCGAGCAGTACTTC.

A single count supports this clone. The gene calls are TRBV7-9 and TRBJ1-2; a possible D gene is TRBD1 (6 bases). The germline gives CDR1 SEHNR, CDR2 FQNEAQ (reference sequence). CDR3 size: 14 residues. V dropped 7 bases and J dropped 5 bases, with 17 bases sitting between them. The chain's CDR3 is CASTLGTLSYGYTF. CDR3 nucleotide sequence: TGTGCCAGCACCCTGGGGACACTATCTTATGGCTACACCTTC.

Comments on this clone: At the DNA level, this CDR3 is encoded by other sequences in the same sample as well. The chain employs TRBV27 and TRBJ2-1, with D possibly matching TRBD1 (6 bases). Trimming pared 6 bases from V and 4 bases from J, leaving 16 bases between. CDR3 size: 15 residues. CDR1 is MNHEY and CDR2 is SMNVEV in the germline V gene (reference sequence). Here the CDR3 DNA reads TGTGCCAGCAGCCTCGGGACACCCAGTTACAATGAGCAGTTCTTC. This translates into CASSLGTPSYNEQFF.

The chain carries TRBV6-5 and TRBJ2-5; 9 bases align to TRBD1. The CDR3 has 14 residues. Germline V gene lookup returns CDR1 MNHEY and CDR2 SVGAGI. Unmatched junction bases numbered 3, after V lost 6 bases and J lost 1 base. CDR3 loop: CASRMGQGQETQYF. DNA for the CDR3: TGTGCCAGCAGGATGGGACAGGGCCAAGAGACCCAGTACTTC.

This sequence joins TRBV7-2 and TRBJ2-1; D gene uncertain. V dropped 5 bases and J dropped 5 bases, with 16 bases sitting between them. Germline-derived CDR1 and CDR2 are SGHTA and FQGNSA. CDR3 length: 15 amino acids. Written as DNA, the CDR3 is TGTGCCAGCAGCCCCCCGAGCCGCACCAACAATGAGCAGTTCTTC. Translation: CASSPPSRTNNEQFF.

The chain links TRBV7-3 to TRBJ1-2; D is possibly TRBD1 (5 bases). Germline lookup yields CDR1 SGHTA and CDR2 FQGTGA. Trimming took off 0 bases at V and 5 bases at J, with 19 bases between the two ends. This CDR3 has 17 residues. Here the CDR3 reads CASSLTGRDPRRYGYTF. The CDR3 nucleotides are TGTGCCAGCAGCTTAACGGGGCGGGATCCCAGGAGGTATGGCTACACCTTC.

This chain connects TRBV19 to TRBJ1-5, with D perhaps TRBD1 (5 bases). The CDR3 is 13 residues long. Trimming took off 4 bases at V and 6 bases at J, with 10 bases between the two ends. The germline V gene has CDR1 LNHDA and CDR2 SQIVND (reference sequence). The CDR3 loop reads CASSTGYSQPQHF. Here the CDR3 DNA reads TGTGCCAGTAGTACAGGGTATAGTCAGCCCCAGCATTTT.

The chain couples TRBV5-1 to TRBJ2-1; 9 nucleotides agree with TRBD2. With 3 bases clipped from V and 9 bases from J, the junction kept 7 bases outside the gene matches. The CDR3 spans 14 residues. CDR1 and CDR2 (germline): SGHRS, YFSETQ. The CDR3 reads CASSSAGGPVEQFF. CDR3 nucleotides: TGCGCCAGCAGCTCGGCGGGGGGGCCTGTTGAGCAGTTCTTC. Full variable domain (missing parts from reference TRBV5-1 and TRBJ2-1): KAGVTQTPRYLIKTRGQQVTLSCSPISGHRSVSWYQQTPGQGLQFLFEYFSETQRNKGNFPGRFSGRQFSNSRSEMNVSTLELGDSALYLCASSSAGGPVEQFFGPGTRLTVL.

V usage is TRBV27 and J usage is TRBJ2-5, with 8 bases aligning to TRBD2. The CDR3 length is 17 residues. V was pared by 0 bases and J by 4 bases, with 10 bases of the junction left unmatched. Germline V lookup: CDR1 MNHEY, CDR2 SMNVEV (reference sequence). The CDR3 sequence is CASSLSPGTSIGETQYF. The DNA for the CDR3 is TGTGCCAGCAGTTTATCCCCCGGGACTAGTATAGGAGAGACCCAGTACTTC.

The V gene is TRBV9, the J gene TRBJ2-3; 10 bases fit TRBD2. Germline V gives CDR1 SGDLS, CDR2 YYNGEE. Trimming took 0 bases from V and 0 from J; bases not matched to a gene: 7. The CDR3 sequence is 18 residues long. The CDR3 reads CASSVASGTSDSTDTQYF. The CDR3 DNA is TGTGCCAGCAGCGTAGCCTCCGGGACTAGCGACAGCACAGATACGCAGTATTTT.

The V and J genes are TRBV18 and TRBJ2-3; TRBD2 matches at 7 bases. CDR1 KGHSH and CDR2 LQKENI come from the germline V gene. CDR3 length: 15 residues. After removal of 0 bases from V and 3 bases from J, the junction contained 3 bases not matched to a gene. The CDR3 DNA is TGTGCCAGCTCACCACCGCGGGAGAGGACAGATACGCAGTATTTT. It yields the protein CASSPPRERTDTQYF.

The CDR3: CASSLIASGKNEQFF. The CDR3 DNA reads TGTGCCAGCAGCTTAATAGCTAGCGGAAAAAATGAGCAGTTCTTC. The chain couples TRBV11-2 to TRBJ2-1; 7 bases are a match to TRBD2. This CDR3 spans 15 amino acids. CDR1 is SGHAT, CDR2 FQNNGV, per germline. The V segment lost 2 bases and the J segment 7 bases; nucleotides outside the gene matches: 8.

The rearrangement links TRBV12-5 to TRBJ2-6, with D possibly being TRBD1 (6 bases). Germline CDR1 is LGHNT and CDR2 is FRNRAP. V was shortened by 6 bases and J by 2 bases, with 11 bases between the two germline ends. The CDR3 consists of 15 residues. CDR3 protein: CASGRDRTGANVLTF. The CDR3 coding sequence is TGTGCTAGTGGGAGAGACAGGACTGGGGCCAACGTCCTGACTTTC. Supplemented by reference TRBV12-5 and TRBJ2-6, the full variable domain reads DARVTQTPRHKVTEMGQEVTMRCQPILGHNTVFWYRQTMMQGLELLAYFRNRAPLDDSGMPKDRFSAEMPDATLATLKIQPSEPRDSAVYFCASGRDRTGANVLTFGAGSRLTVL.

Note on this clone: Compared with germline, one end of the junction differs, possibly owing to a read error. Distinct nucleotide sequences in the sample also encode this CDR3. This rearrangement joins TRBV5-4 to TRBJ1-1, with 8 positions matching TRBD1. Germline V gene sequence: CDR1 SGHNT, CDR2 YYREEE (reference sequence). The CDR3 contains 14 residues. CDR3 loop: CASRQQGAATEAFF. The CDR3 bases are TGCGCCAGCAGACAGCAGGGGGCTGCCACTGAAGCTTTCTTT.

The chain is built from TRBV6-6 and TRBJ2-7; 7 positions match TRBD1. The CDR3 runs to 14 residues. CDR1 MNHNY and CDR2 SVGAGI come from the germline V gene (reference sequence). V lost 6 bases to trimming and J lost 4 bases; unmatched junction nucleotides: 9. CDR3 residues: CASRQGTAAYEQYF. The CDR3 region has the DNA TGTGCCAGCAGACAAGGGACAGCGGCGTACGAGCAGTACTTC.

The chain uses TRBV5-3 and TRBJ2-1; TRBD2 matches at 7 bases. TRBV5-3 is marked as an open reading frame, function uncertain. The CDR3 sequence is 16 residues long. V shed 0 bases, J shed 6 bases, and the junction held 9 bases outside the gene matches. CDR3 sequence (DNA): TGTGCCAGAAGCTTGGGCGGTAGCGGGCCTATCAATGAGCAGTTCTTC. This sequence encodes CARSLGGSGPINEQFF.

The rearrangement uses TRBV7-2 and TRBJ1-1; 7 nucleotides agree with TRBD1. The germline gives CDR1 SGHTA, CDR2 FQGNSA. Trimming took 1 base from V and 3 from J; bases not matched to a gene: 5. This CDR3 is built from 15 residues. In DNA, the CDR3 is TGTGCCAGCAGCTTAGAGGGGGCGCGTTACACTGAAGCTTTCTTT. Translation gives CASSLEGARYTEAFF.

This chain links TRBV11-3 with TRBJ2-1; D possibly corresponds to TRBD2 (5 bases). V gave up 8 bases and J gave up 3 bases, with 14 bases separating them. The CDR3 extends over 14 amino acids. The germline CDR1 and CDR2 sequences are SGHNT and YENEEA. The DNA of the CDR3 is TGTGCCAGCGCGGGCCGGGCAGACTACAATGAGCAGTTCTTC. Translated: CASAGRADYNEQFF.

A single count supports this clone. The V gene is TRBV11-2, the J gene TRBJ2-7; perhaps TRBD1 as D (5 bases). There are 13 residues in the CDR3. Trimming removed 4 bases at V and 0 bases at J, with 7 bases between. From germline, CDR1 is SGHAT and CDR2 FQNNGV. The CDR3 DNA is TGTGCCAGCAGCTCGACAGCCTCCTACGAGCAGTACTTC. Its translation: CASSSTASYEQYF.

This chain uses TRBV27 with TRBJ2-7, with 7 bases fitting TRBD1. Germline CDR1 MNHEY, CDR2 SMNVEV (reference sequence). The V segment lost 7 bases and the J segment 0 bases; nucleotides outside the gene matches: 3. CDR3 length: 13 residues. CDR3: CASMGQSSYEQYV. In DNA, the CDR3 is TGTGCCAGCATGGGACAGAGCTCCTACGAGCAGTACGTC.

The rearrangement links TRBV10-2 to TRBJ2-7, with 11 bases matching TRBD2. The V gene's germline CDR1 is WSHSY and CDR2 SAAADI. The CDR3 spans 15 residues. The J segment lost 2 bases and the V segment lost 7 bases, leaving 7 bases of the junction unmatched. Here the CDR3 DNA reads TGCGCCAGCACCAGGACTAGCGGGCGAACCTACGAGCAGTACGTC. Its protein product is CASTRTSGRTYEQYV.

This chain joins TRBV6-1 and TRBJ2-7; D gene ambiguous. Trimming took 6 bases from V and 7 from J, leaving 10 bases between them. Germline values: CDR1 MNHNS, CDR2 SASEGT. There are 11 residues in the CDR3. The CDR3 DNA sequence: TGTGCCAGCAGCCCAGAGGAGGAGCAGTACTTC. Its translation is CASSPEEEQYF.

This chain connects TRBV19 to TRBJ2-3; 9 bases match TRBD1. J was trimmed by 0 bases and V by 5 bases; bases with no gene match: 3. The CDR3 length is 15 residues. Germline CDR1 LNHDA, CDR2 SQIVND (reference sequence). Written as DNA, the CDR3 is TGTGCCAGTAGTGGACAGGGGACTAGCACAGATACGCAGTATTTT. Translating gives CASSGQGTSTDTQYF.

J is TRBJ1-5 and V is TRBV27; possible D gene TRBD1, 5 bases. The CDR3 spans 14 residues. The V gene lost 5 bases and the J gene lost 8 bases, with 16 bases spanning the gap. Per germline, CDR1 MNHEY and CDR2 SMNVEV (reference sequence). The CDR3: CASSPKTAYKPQHF. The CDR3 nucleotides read TGTGCCAGCAGTCCAAAGACAGCCTACAAGCCCCAGCATTTT.

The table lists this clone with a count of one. The CDR3 DNA sequence: TGTGCCAGCAGGTCCTCGGGAGCGGCCAAGGGGGCCGAGCAGTTCTTC. Translating gives CASRSSGAAKGAEQFF. The genes are TRBV7-8 and TRBJ2-1; D is perhaps TRBD1 (7 bases). The CDR3 is 16 amino acids. V lost 6 bases and J lost 10, with 25 bases in between. The germline V gene has CDR1 SGHVS and CDR2 FQNEAQ.

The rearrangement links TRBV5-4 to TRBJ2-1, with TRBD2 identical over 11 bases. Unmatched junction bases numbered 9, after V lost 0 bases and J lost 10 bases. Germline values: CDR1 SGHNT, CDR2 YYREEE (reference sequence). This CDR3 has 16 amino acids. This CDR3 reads CASSLDDTSGRGEQFF. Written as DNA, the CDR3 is TGTGCCAGCAGCTTGGACGATACTAGCGGGAGAGGAGAGCAGTTCTTC.

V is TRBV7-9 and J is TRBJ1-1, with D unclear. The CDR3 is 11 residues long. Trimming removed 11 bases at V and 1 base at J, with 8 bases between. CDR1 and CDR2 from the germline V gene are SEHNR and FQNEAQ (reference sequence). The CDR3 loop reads CAGRTNTEAFF. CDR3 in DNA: TGTGCCGGGAGAACGAACACTGAAGCTTTCTTT. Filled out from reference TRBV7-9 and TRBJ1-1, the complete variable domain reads DTGVSQNPRHKITKRGQNVTFRCDPISEHNRLYWYRQTLGQGPEFLTYFQNEAQLEKSRLLSDRFSAERPKGSFSTLEIQRTEQGDSAMYLCAGRTNTEAFFGQGTRLTVV.

This CDR3 is CASSLGSNTEAFF. Written as DNA, the CDR3 is TGTGCCAGCAGCTTAGGCAGTAACACTGAAGCTTTCTTT. The chain joins TRBV7-2 to TRBJ1-1; no clear D gene. The V end lost 1 base, the J end lost 2 bases, and 5 bases lay between the germline ends. Germline assignment: CDR1 SGHTA and CDR2 FQGNSA. CDR3 length equals 13 residues.